This T cell receptor beta chain was documented in a study of blood T cell repertoires in COVID-19. At the level of the study: T cells, B-cell-depleted T cells, or PBMCs provided the cDNA or gDNA that served as material.

The CDR3 spans 13 residues. The V end lost 1 base, the J end lost 5 bases, and 8 bases lay between the germline ends. How the authors handled the data: Nucleated cell number was recorded as an estimate derived from reference gene primer amplification. The repertoire was sequenced with immunoSEQ multiplex PCR; TCRdb's copy has only in-frame clones and lacks some. The V and J calls and the clone size are those of that table, but D and trimming were determined from the DNA. The sample shows about 57,000 clones, more than 75% of them seen only once. This receptor was obtained from a woman over 75 with acute or convalescent COVID-19. J is TRBJ1-2 and V is TRBV12-3 or TRBV12-4, with D unresolved. The sequenced sample consisted of peripheral blood. The CDR3 protein is CASSLGEGYGYTF. The CDR3 bases are TGTGCCAGCAGTTTAGGCGAGGGATATGGCTACACCTTC.